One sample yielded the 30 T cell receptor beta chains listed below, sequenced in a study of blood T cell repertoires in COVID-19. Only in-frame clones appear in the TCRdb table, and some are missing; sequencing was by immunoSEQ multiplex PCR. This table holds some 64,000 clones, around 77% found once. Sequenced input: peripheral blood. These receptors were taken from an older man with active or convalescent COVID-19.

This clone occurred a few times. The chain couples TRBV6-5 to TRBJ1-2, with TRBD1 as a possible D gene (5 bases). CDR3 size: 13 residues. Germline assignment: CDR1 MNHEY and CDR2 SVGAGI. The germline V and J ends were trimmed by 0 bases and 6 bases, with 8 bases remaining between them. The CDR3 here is CASSYSGGDGYTF. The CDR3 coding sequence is TGTGCCAGCAGTTACTCCGGGGGGGATGGCTACACCTTC.

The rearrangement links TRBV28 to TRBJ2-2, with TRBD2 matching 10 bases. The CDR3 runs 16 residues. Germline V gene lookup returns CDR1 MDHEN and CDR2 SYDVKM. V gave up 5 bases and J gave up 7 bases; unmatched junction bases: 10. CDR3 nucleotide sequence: TGTGCCAGCAGTACTGTAGCGGGAGGTCGTAACGGGGAGCTGTTTTTT. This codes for CASSTVAGGRNGELFF.

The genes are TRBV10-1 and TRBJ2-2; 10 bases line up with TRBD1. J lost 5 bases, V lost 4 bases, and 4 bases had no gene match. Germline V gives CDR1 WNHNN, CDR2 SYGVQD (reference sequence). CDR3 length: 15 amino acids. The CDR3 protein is CASSATGGMTGELFF. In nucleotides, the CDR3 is TGCGCCAGCAGTGCGACAGGGGGCATGACCGGGGAGCTGTTTTTT.

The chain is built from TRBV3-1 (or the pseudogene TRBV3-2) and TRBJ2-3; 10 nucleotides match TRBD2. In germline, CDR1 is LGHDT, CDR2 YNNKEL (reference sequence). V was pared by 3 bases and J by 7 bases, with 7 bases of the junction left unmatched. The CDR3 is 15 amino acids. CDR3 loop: CASSQPSGSRNTQYF. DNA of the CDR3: TGTGCCAGCAGCCAGCCTAGCGGGAGTCGAAATACGCAGTATTTT.

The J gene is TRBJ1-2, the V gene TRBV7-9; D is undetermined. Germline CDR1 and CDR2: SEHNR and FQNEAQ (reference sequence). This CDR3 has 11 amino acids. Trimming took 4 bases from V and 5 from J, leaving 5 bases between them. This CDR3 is CASSSNYGYTF. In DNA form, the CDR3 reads TGTGCCAGCAGCTCAAATTATGGCTACACCTTC.

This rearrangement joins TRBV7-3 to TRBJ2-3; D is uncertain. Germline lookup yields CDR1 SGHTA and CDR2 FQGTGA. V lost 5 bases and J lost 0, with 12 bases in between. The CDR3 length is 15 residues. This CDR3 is CASSPGVGSTDTQYF. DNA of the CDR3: TGTGCCAGCAGCCCAGGCGTAGGAAGCACAGATACGCAGTATTTT.

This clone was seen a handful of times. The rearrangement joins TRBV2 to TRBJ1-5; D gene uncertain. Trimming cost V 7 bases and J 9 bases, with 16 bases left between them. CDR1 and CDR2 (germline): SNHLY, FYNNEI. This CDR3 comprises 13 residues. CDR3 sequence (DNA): TGTGCCAGCAATGCCTGGGAGGAGAGGCCCCAGCATTTT. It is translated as CASNAWEERPQHF.

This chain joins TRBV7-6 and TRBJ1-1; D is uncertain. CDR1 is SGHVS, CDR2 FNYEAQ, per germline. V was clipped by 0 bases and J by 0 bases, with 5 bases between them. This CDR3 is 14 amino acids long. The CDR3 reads CASSLAPVNTEAFF. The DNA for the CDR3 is TGTGCCAGCAGCTTAGCTCCGGTGAACACTGAAGCTTTCTTT.

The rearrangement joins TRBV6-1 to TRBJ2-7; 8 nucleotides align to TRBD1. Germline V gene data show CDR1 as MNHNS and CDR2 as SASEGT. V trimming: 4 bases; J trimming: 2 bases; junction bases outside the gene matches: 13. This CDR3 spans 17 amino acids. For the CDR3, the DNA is TGTGCCAGCAGTGTCGGCATGAGGGACAGGTCTCCCTACGAGCAGTACTTC. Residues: CASSVGMRDRSPYEQYF.

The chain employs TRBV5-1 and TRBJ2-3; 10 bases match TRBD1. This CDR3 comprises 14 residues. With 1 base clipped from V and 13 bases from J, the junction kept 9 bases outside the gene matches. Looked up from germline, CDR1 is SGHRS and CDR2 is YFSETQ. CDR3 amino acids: CASSLLSGTGDKYF. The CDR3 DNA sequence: TGCGCCAGCAGCTTGCTTTCCGGGACAGGGGATAAGTATTTT.

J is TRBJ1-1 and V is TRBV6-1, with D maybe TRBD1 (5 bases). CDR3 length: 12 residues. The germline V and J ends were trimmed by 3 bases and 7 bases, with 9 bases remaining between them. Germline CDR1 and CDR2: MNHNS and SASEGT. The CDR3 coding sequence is TGTGCCAGCAGTGACGCGACAGTTGAAGCTTTCTTT. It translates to CASSDATVEAFF.

The CDR3 is CAWSVPRGAGNTIYF. DNA of the CDR3: TGTGCCTGGAGTGTACCTCGGGGGGCCGGAAACACCATATATTTT. The chain couples TRBV30 to TRBJ1-3; possibly TRBD1 for D (6 bases). Germline loops: CDR1 GTSNPN, CDR2 SVGIG (reference sequence). CDR3 length: 15 amino acids. The V and J ends lost 0 bases and 4 bases respectively, with 13 bases between them.

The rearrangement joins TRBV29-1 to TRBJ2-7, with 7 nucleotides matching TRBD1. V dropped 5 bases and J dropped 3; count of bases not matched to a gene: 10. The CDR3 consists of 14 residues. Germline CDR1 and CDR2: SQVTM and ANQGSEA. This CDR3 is CSVSPSTGIYEQYF. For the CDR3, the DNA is TGCAGCGTTAGCCCTTCGACAGGGATCTACGAGCAGTACTTC.

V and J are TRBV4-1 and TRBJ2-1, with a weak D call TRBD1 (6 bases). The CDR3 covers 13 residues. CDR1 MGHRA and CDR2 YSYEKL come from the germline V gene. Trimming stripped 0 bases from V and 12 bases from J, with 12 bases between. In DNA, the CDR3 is TGCGCCAGCAGCCAAGAGAGGGGGAGTCGGCAGTTCTTC. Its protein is CASSQERGSRQFF.

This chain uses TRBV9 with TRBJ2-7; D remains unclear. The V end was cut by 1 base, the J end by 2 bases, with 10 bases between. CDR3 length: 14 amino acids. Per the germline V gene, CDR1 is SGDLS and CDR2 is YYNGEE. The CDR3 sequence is CASSVTSDTYEQYF. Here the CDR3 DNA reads TGTGCCAGCAGCGTAACCTCCGACACCTACGAGCAGTACTTC.

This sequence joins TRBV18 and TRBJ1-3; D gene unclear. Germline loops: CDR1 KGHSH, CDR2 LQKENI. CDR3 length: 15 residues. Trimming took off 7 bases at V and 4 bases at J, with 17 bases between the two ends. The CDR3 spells CASLPGLSDGNTIYF. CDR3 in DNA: TGTGCCAGCTTACCGGGCCTCTCAGACGGAAACACCATATATTTT. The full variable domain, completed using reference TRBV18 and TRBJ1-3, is NAGVMQNPRHLVRRRGQEARLRCSPMKGHSHVYWYRQLPEEGLKFMVYLQKENIIDESGMPKERFSAEFPKEGPSILRIQQVVRGDSAAYFCASLPGLSDGNTIYFGEGSWLTVV.

Written as DNA, the CDR3 is TGTGCCAGCAGTTCAGGGCCATATAATTCACCCCTCCACTTT. This sequence encodes CASSSGPYNSPLHF. This rearrangement joins TRBV6-5 to TRBJ1-6; D is possibly TRBD1 (5 bases). CDR1 MNHEY and CDR2 SVGAGI come from the germline V gene. There are 14 residues in the CDR3. Trimming pared 4 bases from V and 4 bases from J, leaving 8 bases between.

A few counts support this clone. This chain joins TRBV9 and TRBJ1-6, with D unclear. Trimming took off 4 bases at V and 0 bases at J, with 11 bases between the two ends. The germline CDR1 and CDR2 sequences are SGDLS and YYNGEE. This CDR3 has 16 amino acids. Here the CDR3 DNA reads TGTGCCAGCAGCAGAGGGCCAGGCTCCTATAATTCACCCCTCCACTTT. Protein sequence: CASSRGPGSYNSPLHF.

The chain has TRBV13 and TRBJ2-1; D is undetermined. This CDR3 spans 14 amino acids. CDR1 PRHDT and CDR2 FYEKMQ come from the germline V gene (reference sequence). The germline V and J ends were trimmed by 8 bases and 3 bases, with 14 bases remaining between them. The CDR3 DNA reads TGTGCCAGCCAACGACTTGATTACTACAATGAGCAGTTCTTC. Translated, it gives CASQRLDYYNEQFF.

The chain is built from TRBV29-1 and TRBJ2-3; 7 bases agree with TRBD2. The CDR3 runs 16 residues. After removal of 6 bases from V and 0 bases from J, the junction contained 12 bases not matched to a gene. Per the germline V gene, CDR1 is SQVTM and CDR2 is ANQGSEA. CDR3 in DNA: TGCAGCGTGCACGAAGGGGCTAGCGGAAGCACAGATACGCAGTATTTT. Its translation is CSVHEGASGSTDTQYF.

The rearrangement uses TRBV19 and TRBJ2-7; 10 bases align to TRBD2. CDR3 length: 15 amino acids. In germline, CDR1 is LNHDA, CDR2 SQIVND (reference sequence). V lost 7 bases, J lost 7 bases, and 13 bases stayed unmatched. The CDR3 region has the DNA TGTGCCAGTACCGTAGCCCTAGCGGGAGTTAAAGAGCAGTACTTC. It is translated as CASTVALAGVKEQYF. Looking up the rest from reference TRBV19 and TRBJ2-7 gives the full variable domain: DGGITQSPKYLFRKEGQNVTLSCEQNLNHDAMYWYRQDPGQGLRLIYYSQIVNDFQKGDIAEGYSVSREKKESFPLTVTSAQKNPTAFYLCASTVALAGVKEQYFGPGTRLTVT.

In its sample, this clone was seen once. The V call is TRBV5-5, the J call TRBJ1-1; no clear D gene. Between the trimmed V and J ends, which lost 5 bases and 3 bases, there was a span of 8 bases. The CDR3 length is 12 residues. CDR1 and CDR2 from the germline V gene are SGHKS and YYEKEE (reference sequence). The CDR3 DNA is TGTGCCAGCAGTAAGAGGGACACTGAAGCTTTCTTT. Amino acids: CASSKRDTEAFF.

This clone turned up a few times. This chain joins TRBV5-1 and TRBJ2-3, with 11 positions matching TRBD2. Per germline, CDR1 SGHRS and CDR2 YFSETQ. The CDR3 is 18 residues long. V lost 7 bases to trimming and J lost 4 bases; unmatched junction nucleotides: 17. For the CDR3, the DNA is TGCGCCAGCGCGCTTAGAGGACTAGCGGGCAATCTTCCAGATACGCAGTATTTT. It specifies CASALRGLAGNLPDTQYF.

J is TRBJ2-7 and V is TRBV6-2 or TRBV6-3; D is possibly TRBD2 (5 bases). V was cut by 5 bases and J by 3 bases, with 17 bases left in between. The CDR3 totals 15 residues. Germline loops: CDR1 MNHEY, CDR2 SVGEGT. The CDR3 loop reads CASSTLGEGLYEQYF. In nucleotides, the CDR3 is TGTGCCAGCAGTACCTTAGGTGAGGGCCTCTACGAGCAGTACTTC.

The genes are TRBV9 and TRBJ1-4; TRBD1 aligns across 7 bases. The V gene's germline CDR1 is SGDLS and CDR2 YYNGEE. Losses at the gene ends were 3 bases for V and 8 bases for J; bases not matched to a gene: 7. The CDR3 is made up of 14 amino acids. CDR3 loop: CASSAEGAREKLFF. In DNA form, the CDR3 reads TGTGCCAGCAGCGCAGAGGGGGCAAGAGAAAAACTGTTTTTT.

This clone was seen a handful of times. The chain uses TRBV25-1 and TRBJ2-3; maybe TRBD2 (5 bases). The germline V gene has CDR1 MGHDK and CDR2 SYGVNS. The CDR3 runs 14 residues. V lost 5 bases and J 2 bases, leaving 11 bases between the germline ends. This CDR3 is CASSFSRATDTQYF. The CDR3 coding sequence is TGTGCCAGCAGTTTCTCGCGGGCCACAGATACGCAGTATTTT. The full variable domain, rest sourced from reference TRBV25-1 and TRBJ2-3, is EADIYQTPRYLVIGTGKKITLECSQTMGHDKMYWYQQDPGMELHLIHYSYGVNSTEKGDLSSESTVSRIRTEHFPLTLESARPSHTSQYLCASSFSRATDTQYFGPGTRLTVL.

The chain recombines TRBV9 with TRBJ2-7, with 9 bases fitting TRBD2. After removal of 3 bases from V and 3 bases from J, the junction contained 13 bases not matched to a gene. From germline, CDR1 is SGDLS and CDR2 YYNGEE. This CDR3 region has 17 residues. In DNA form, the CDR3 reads TGTGCCAGCAGCGCACGTGCGGGAGGGGGCGTCTACTACGAGCAGTACTTC. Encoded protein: CASSARAGGGVYYEQYF.

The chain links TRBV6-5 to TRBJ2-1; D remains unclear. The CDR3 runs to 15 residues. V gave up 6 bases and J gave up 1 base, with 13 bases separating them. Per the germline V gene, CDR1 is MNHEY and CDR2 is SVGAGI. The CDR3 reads CASRLTSASYNEQFF. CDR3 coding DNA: TGTGCCAGCAGGTTGACTTCCGCATCCTACAATGAGCAGTTCTTC.

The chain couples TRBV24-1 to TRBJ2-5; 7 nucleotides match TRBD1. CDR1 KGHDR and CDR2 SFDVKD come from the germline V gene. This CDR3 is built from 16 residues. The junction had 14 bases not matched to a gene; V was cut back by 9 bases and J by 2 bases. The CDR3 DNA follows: TGTGCCACCGGCGGTGAACCGGGACAGCCGCAAGAGACCCAGTACTTC. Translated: CATGGEPGQPQETQYF.

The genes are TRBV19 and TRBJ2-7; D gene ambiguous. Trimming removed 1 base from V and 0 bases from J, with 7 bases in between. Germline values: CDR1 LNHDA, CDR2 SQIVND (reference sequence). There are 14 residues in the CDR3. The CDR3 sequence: CASSIGANSYEQYF. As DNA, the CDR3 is TGTGCCAGTAGTATAGGGGCAAACTCCTACGAGCAGTACTTC.